This T cell receptor beta chain was recovered during a study of cytomegalovirus exposure and HLA in healthy donors. V was trimmed by 4 bases and J by 7 bases, leaving 4 bases between them. This CDR3 contains 11 residues. Germline-derived CDR1 and CDR2 are MNHEY and SMNVEV (reference sequence). Use of 60 Vbeta and 13 Jbeta primers characterized the PCR. As handled by the study authors: In a later analysis, about 11 million of around 75 million unique beta chains occurred in at least two donors. Assay used: immunoSEQ multiplex PCR; TCRdb lists only in-frame clones, some missing. That table furnishes V, J and clone size, whereas the DNA furnished D and trimming. The table records more than 95,000 clones, about 74% of them present only once.

Specimen: PBMCs. The V and J genes are TRBV27 and TRBJ2-2; D is ambiguous. The TCR comes from a young man in good health and CMV-seronegative. CDR3 amino acids: CASSWSGELFF. For the CDR3, the DNA is TGTGCCAGCAGTTGGAGCGGGGAGCTGTTTTTT.